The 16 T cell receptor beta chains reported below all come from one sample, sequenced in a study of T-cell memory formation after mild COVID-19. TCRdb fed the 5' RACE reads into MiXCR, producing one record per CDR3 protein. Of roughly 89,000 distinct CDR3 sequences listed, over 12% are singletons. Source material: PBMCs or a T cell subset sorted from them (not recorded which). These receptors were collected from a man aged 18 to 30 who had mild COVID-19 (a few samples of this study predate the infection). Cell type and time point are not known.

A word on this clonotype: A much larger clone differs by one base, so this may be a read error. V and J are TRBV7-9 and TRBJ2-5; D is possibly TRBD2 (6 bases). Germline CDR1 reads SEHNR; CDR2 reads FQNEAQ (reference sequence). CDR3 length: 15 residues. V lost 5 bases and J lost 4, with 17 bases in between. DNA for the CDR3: TGTGCCAGCAGCGCCCGGGAGAGGCTCGTAGAGACCCAGTACTTC. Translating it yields CASSARERLVETQYF.

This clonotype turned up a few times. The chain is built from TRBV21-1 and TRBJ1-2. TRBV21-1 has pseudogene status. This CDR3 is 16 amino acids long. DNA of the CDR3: TGTGCCAGCAGCAAAGAAGTAGGGCCGGAGAGCTATGGCTACACCTTC. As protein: CASSKEVGPESYGYTF.

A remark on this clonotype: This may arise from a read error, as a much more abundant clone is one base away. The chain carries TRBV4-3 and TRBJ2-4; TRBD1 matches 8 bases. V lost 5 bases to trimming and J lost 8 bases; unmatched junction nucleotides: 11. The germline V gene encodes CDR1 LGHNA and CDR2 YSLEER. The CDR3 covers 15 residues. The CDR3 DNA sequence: TGCGCCAGCAGCGAAGCGTGGACAGGGCCACACATTCAGTACTTC. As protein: CASSEAWTGPHIQYF.

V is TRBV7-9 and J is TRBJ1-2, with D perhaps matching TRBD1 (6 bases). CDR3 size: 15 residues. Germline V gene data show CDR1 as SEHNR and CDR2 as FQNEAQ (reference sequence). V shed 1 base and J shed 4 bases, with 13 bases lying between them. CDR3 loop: CASSLGTGLFYGYTF. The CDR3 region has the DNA TGTGCCAGCAGCTTAGGTACAGGGCTATTCTATGGCTACACCTTC. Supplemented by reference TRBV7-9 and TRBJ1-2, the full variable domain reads DTGVSQNPRHKITKRGQNVTFRCDPISEHNRLYWYRQTLGQGPEFLTYFQNEAQLEKSRLLSDRFSAERPKGSFSTLEIQRTEQGDSAMYLCASSLGTGLFYGYTFGSGTRLTVV.

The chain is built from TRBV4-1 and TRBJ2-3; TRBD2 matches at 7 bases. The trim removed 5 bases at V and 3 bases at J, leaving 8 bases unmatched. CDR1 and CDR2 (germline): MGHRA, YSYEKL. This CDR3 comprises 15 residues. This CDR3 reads CASSSRAGLTDTQYF. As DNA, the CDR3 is TGCGCCAGCAGCTCCCGAGCGGGACTAACAGATACGCAGTATTTT.

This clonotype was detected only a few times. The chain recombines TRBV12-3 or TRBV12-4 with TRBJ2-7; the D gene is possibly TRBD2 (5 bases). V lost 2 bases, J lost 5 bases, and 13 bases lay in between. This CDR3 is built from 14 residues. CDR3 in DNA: TGTGCCAGCAGTTTAAGTGGGTCCGGGGACGAGCAGTACTTC. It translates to CASSLSGSGDEQYF.

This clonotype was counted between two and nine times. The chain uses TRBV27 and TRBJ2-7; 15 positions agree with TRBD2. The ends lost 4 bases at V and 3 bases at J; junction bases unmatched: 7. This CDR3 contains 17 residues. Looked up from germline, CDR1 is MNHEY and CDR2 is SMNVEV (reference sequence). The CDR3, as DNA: TGTGCCAGCAGTTACTCGGGACTAGCGGGGGGTCGCTACGAGCAGTACTTC. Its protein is CASSYSGLAGGRYEQYF.

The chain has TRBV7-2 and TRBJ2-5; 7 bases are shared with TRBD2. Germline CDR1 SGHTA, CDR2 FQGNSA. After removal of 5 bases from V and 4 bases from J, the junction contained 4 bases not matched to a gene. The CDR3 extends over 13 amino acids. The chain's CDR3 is CASSPTSRETQYF. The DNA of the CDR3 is TGTGCCAGCAGCCCGACTAGCAGAGAGACCCAGTACTTC.

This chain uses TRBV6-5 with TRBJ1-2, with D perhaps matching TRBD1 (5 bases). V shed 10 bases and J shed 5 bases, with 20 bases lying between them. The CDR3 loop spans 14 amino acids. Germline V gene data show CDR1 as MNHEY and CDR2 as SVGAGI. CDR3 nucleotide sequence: TGTGCCACGCTAGGGGCAGCGGAATCGTATGGCTACACCTTC. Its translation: CATLGAAESYGYTF.

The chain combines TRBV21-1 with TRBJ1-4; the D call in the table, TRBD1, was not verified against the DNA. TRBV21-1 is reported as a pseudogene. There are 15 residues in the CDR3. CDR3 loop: CASSPRDRQDEKLFF. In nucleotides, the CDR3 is TGTGCCAGCAGCCCCCGGGACAGGCAAGATGAAAAACTGTTTTTT.

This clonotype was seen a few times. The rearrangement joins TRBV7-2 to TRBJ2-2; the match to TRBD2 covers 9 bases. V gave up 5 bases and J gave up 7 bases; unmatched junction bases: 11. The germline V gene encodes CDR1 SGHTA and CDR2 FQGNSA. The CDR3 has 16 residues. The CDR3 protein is CASSSSGGSSIGELFF. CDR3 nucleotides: TGTGCCAGCAGCAGTAGCGGGGGATCTTCTATCGGGGAGCTGTTTTTT.

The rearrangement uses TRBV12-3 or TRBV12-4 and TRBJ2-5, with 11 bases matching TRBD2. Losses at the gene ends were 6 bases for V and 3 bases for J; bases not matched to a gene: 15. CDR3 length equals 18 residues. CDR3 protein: CASSQSIWGTSGKETQYF. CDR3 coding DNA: TGTGCCAGCAGCCAAAGCATCTGGGGGACTAGCGGAAAAGAGACCCAGTACTTC.

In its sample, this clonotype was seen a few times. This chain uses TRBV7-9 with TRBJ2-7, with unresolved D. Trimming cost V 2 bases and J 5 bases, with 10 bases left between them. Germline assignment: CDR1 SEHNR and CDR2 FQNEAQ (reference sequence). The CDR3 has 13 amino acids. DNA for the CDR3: TGTGCCAGCAGCTTACGTTCCACAGACGAGCAGTACGTC. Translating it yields CASSLRSTDEQYV.

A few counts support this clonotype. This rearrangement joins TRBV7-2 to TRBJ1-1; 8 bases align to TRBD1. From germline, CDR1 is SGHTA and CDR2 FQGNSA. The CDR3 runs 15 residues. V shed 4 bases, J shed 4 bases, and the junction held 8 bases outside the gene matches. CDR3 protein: CASSSGTGSLTEAFF. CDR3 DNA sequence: TGTGCCAGCAGCTCAGGGACAGGATCCCTCACTGAAGCTTTCTTT.

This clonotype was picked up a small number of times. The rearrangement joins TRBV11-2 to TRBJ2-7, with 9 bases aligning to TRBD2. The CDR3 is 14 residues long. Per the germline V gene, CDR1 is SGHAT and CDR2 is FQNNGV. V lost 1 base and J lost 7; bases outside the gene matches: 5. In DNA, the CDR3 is TGTGCCAGCAGCTTAGGCGGGGGGGCGAATGAGCAGTACTTC. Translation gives CASSLGGGANEQYF.

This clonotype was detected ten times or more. This CDR3 is CASRTLAAYNEQFF. The CDR3 DNA is TGTGCCAGCAGAACCCTAGCGGCCTACAATGAGCAGTTCTTC. This chain connects TRBV6-1 to TRBJ2-1; 7 bases agree with TRBD2. Germline-derived CDR1 and CDR2 are MNHNS and SASEGT. V dropped 6 bases and J dropped 2; count of bases not matched to a gene: 4. The length of the CDR3 is 14 residues.